This is a list of T cell receptor beta chains from one sample in a study of naive and memory T cell subsets. TCRdb reanalysed the UMI-ligation and nested PCR reads using MiXCR and keeps one entry per CDR3 protein. This table has under 150,000 distinct CDR3 sequences, 15% to 20% appearing once. Sequencing was performed on naive CD8+ T cells from blood. The receptors derive from a human donor in good health. The CDR3 runs from the conserved cysteine through the conserved F or W. D genes are given only for firm matches. Size is omitted from some rows. Given values are once, few, many or a class for expanded clones.

v_call	j_call	clone_size	d_call	cdr3_nt	cdr3_aa
TRBV29-1	TRBJ2-1	few	TRBD2	TGCAGCGCCTTCTATAGCGGGATCACAGGGAATGAGCAGTTCTTC	CSAFYSGITGNEQFF
TRBV30	TRBJ2-5	few	TRBD2	TGTGCCTGGAGTGACTTAGCGGGAAGAGAGACCCAGTACTTC	CAWSDLAGRETQYF
TRBV7-8	TRBJ2-1	-	-	TGTGCCAGCAGCAACCCCGGGGGTATCAATGAGCAGTTCTTC	CASSNPGGINEQFF
TRBV28	TRBJ2-7	-	-	TGTGCCAGCAGTTTAATCTTACAACGCGAGCAGTACTTC	CASSLILQREQYF
TRBV10-3	TRBJ2-1	-	TRBD2	TGTGCCATCAGTGAGTCCAGCGGGAGCAGAAATGAGCAGTTCTTC	CAISESSGSRNEQFF
TRBV27	TRBJ1-6	-	-	TGTGCCACCAGAGACACCTTAAACTCCTATAATTCACCCCTCCACTTT	CATRDTLNSYNSPLHF
TRBV27	TRBJ2-3	-	-	TGTGCCAGCAGTTTACTGGGTGGCACTAGCAGTGATACGCAGTATTTT	CASSLLGGTSSDTQYF
TRBV27	TRBJ2-4	few	-	TGTGCCAGCAGTTTAGGATCAGGGATGAACATTCAGTACTTC	CASSLGSGMNIQYF
TRBV24-1	TRBJ2-1	-	TRBD2	TGTGCCACCAGTGCGGCGGGGGTCTCCTACAATGAGCAGTTCTTC	CATSAAGVSYNEQFF
TRBV13	TRBJ1-1	-	-	TGTGCCAGCAGCTTAGCGGCGTCAGGTGGGGCTGAAGCTTTCTTT	CASSLAASGGAEAFF
TRBV7-8	TRBJ1-5	-	-	TGTGCCAGCAGCTTATTCACGATACTTGGGGCCTCGAATAGCAATCAGCCCCAGCATTTT	CASSLFTILGASNSNQPQHF
TRBV29-1	TRBJ2-7	few	TRBD1	TGCAGCGTCCTACTCGGGACAGGGCCCTACGAGCAGTACTTC	CSVLLGTGPYEQYF
TRBV29-1	TRBJ2-5	-	TRBD2	TGCAGCGTTGCATCGCTAGCGGGAGAGATATTCGGGGAGACCCAGTACTTC	CSVASLAGEIFGETQYF
TRBV29-1	TRBJ2-2	-	-	TGCAGCGTCGTCGGGACATTGACCGGGGAGCTGTTTTTT	CSVVGTLTGELFF
TRBV29-1	TRBJ2-5	-	-	TGCAGCGGAAGCAGGGACCCCGAGACCCAGTACTTC	CSGSRDPETQYF
TRBV28	TRBJ1-5	few	TRBD1	TGTGCCAGCAGTTACAGGGGAGGAAGCAATCAGCCCCAGCATTTT	CASSYRGGSNQPQHF
TRBV7-3	TRBJ2-3	-	TRBD2	TGTGCCAGCAGCCCATTAGCGGGCTCGAACCATGGCACAGATACGCAGTATTTT	CASSPLAGSNHGTDTQYF
TRBV3-1	TRBJ1-1	many	TRBD1	TGTGCCAGCAGCCAGACAGGGGGTGGGACTGAAGCTTTCTTT	CASSQTGGGTEAFF
TRBV2	TRBJ2-7	few	TRBD1	TGTGCCAGCAGACCCGGGACAGGGGGCTACGAGCAGTACTTC	CASRPGTGGYEQYF
TRBV4-1	TRBJ1-1	-	-	TGCGCCAGCAGCCTCCCCCGGGTGGCAGGCGACAACACTGAAGCTTTCTTT	CASSLPRVAGDNTEAFF
TRBV3-1	TRBJ2-1	few	-	TGTGCCAGCAGCCAAGAGTCTAGCTTCTACAATGAGCAGTTCTTC	CASSQESSFYNEQFF
TRBV5-3	TRBJ2-1	few	-	TGTGCCAGAAGCCTCATTCCCTTGGGGGAGAAGGGCCATGAGCAGTTCTTC	CARSLIPLGEKGHEQFF
TRBV10-1	TRBJ1-1	-	-	TGCGCCAGCAGTGACCGGATACGGGGCACTGAAGCTTTCTTT	CASSDRIRGTEAFF
TRBV29-1	TRBJ2-1	-	TRBD1	TGCAGCGTTCTCAGGGGGCTCTACAATGAGCAGTTCTTC	CSVLRGLYNEQFF
TRBV20-1	TRBJ2-1	few	TRBD2	TGCAGTGCTAGGATACCCGTGGGGGCGGGGGGAATCAATGAGCAGTTCTTC	CSARIPVGAGGINEQFF
TRBV28	TRBJ2-7	few	TRBD2	TGTGCCAGCAGTTTAGTGGGACTAAACTACGAGCAGTACTTC	CASSLVGLNYEQYF
TRBV6-2/TRBV6-3	TRBJ2-3	many	TRBD2	TGTGCCAGCAGTCGTCCTAGCGGGAGATCGGCAGATACGCAGTATTTT	CASSRPSGRSADTQYF
TRBV5-1	TRBJ2-7	few	-	TGCGCCAGCAGCCCGTCCGGGCTCCCCTACGAGCAGTACTTC	CASSPSGLPYEQYF
TRBV28	TRBJ2-3	-	-	TGTGCCAGCAGTTTACAGGGGTGGACAGATACGCAGTATTTT	CASSLQGWTDTQYF
TRBV7-7	TRBJ2-1	-	-	TGTGCTAGCAGCCAAGGAGACAGCGATAGGGAGTATGAGCAGTTCTTC	CASSQGDSDREYEQFF
TRBV28	TRBJ2-7	few	-	TGTGCCAGCAGTCAACAGGGTTACAGACCGGAACCATACGAGCAGTACTTC	CASSQQGYRPEPYEQYF
TRBV5-1	TRBJ2-3	-	TRBD1	TGCGCCAGCAGCTTCGCAGGGGGCTACACAGATACGCAGTATTTT	CASSFAGGYTDTQYF
TRBV15	TRBJ2-1	few	TRBD2	TGTGCCACCAGGGCTAGCGGCAATGAGCAGTTCTTC	CATRASGNEQFF
TRBV5-4	TRBJ2-1	-	-	TGTGCCAGCAGCTTGGGAGCGGAAAAGGGAAATGAGCAGTTCTTC	CASSLGAEKGNEQFF
TRBV14	TRBJ2-5	-	-	TGTGCCAGCAGCCAAGATTTGTCGTACCAAGAGACCCAGTACTTC	CASSQDLSYQETQYF
TRBV7-3	TRBJ1-5	few	-	TGTGCCAGCAGCTCTATGGGGAATCAGCCCCAGCATTTT	CASSSMGNQPQHF
TRBV5-1	TRBJ2-3	few	-	TGCGCCAGCAGGCCGTGGGGGGGCGAGGGCACAGATACGCAGTATTTT	CASRPWGGEGTDTQYF
TRBV5-1	TRBJ1-1	few	-	TGCGCCAGCAGCTTAAGAAAGAACACTGAAGCTTTCTTT	CASSLRKNTEAFF
TRBV13	TRBJ2-1	few	-	TGTGCCAGCAGTTCCGGCCGGGACTTTTTTAATGAGCAGTTCTTC	CASSSGRDFFNEQFF
TRBV28	TRBJ2-7	-	TRBD1	TGTGCCAGCAGTCCCCTCCCACTGACAGGGACCTACGAGCAGTACTTC	CASSPLPLTGTYEQYF
TRBV25-1	TRBJ1-2	-	-	TGTGCCAGCACCCCCGGGGTGAATGGATATGGCTACACCTTC	CASTPGVNGYGYTF